This T cell receptor (beta chain) originates from a study of blood T cell repertoires in COVID-19. Libraries were prepared by immunoSEQ multiplex PCR; TCRdb keeps only in-frame clonotypes and omits some of them. This table holds 300,000 to 400,000 clones, about 90% found once. A remark on this clone: At one boundary the junction diverges from the germline segment, which might be a read error.

The study drew participants aged roughly 18 to 89 years from fewer than 30 US areas. The CDR3 consists of 12 residues. Germline V gives CDR1 SNHLY, CDR2 FYNNEI. The sequence derives from a woman under 40 who had recovered from COVID-19. The chain couples TRBV2 to TRBJ1-2; tentative D call: TRBD1 (6 bases). Sequenced input: PBMCs or T cells enriched from blood (not recorded which). The DNA for the CDR3 is TGCGCCAGCCTCGGGGGGCGGGATGGCTACACCTTC. It is translated as CASLGGRDGYTF.